This TCR beta chain was obtained from a study of Ad26.COV2.S vaccination and SARS-CoV-2 variants (dated by TCRdb to the early 2020s). General notes on the study: Donors in the vaccine arm were drawn from COV1001, a multicentre, randomized, double-blind, placebo-controlled phase I-IIa trial testing Ad26.COV2.S in healthy adults. Ad26.COV2.S was administered intramuscularly at 5 x 10^10 or 1 x 10^11 viral particles, either as a single shot or as two shots given 56 days apart. The specificity and breadth of SARS-CoV-2-reactive T cell receptors after Ad26.COV2.S vaccination were assessed by TCRbeta repertoire sequencing. The TCR-sequenced set comprised about 30 samples: approximately 20 Ad26.COV2.S vaccine recipients, 5 placebo recipients and 8 SARS-CoV-2 convalescent individuals. Participants in the trial were split at random into five groups of five each, receiving low-dose or high-dose Ad26.COV2.S once or twice, or else placebo on both occasions. Investigators did not know the trial group allocation while performing experiments and assessing outcomes.

TCRbeta CDR3 regions were sequenced with the immunoSEQ Assay. After extraction, genomic DNA underwent amplification by bias-controlled multiplex PCR, followed by high-throughput sequencing. Regarding the original processing steps: To quantify the absolute abundance of every unique TCRbeta CDR3 region, sequences were collapsed and filtered. T cell fraction was estimated by normalizing TCRbeta template counts to usable DNA, with usable DNA measured through amplification of reference genes found in all nucleated cells. Repertoire TCRs were annotated as SARS-CoV-2-specific when V gene, CDR3 amino acid sequence and J gene were exactly matched to a known reactive TCR set. The reference SARS-CoV-2 TCR set came from MIRA and was filtered for enrichment in COVID-19-positive ImmuneCODE repertoires, removing public or cross-reactive TCRs. Drawing on the MIRA antigens, annotated TCRs were analysed further at the level of specific ORF or position within ORF. Breadth was defined as annotated unique rearrangements over total unique productive rearrangements; depth was the summed frequency of those rearrangements. Two-sided Wilcoxon rank-sum tests were used to compare TCR breadth between groups. The table was pulled from immuneACCESS by TCRdb, which kept in-frame rearrangements only. Such tables lose some clones; where checked, under half of the loss comes from unresolved V genes, and the rest has no known cause. Clone size and V and J calls were adopted from that table, with D and trimming inferred from the DNA. In this sample the table shows about 350,000 clones, around 88% of which occur a single time. Around 10% of the sample rests with the top ten.

Reading the label with the study, this specimen's treatment or condition is: over 15 received Ad26.COV2.S at low or high dose, single or two shots; 5 received placebo; per-sample allocation not given. For vaccine and placebo recipients, repertoires were sequenced using samples collected on day 63 after the first injection. Between 29 July and 7 August 2020, Cohort 1b enrolled around 24 adults aged 18-55 years at one site in Boston, USA. Ad26.COV2.S was a replication-incompetent adenovirus type 26 vector expressing a prefusion-stabilized SARS-CoV-2 spike protein from the original Wuhan strain. Paper-wide results and their limitations: Compared with placebo recipients, Ad26.COV2.S recipients showed higher spike-specific TCR breadth (P = 0.0014). After vaccination, spike-specific CD8+ and CD4+ T cell responses were reported to show substantial breadth. The authors noted that the TCR breadth and depth analyses may have underestimated total T cell responses. Comparable non-spike TCR breadth was observed between vaccine and placebo recipients, consistent with only spike being contained in the vaccine. The study was not powered for comparison of responses between vaccine doses or regimens.

Comments on this clone: Its antigen remains unidentified. It has no much larger one-base neighbor in the sample; base qualities were not kept.

For CDR1 and CDR2, the germline V gene (reference sequence) lists MNHEY and SMNVEV. V is cut by 7 bases and J by 4 bases, and the space between the germline ends is 17 bases. Including cysteine and phenylalanine, the CDR3 has 14 amino acids. Only the CDR3 DNA is retained, 42 bases long and in frame from the first base. This TCR came from a person aged 18-60 years who received the Ad26.COV2.S COVID-19 vaccine or a placebo. The material was peripheral blood, obtained in a trial of Ad26.COV2.S vaccine versus placebo. Recombination connected TRBV27 to TRBJ2-7; TRBD1 is possibly the D segment (5 matching bases). The DNA sequence reads TGTGCCAGCACCTCCCGGCTCAGGGCTTACGAGCAGTACTTC. This translates into CASTSRLRAYEQYF.